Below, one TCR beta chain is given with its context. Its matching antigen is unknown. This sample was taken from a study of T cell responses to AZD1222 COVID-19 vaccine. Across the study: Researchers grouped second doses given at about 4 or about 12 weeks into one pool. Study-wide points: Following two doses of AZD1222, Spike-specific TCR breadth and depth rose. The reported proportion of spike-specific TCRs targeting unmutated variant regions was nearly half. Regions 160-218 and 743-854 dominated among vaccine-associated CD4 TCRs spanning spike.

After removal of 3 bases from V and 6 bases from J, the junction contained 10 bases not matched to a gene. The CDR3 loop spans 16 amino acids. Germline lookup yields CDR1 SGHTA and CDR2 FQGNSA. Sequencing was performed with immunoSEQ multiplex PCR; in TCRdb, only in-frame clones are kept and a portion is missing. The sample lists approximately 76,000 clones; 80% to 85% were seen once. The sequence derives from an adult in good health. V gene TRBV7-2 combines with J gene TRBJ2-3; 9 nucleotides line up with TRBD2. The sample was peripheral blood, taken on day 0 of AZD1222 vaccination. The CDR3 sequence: CASSFGLAGLGDTQYF. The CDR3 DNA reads TGTGCCAGCAGCTTTGGGCTAGCGGGGCTTGGCGATACGCAGTATTTT. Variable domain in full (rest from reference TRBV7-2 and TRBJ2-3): GAGVSQSPSNKVTEKGKDVELRCDPISGHTALYWYRQSLGQGLEFLIYFQGNSAPDKSGLPSDRFSAERTGGSVSTLTIQRTQQEDSAVYLCASSFGLAGLGDTQYFGPGTRLTVL.